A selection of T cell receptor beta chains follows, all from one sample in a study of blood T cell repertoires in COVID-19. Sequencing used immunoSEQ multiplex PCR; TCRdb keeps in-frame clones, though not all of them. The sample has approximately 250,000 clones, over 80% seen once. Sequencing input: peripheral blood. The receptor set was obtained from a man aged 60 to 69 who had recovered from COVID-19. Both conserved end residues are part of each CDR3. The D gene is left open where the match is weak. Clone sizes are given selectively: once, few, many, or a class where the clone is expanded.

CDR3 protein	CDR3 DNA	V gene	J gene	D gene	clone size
CASSPGTGLNYGYTF	TGCGCCAGCAGCCCAGGGACAGGACTTAACTATGGCTACACCTTC	TRBV5-1	TRBJ1-2	TRBD1	few
CASSRTGDSNQPQHF	TGTGCCAGCTCACGGACAGGGGACTCCAATCAGCCCCAGCATTTT	TRBV18	TRBJ1-5	TRBD1	-
CASSSYASNEKLFF	TGTGCCAGCAGTTCCTATGCGAGCAATGAAAAACTGTTTTTT	TRBV27	TRBJ1-4	-	-
CAIKGQGAPGDEQFF	TGTGCCATCAAGGGACAGGGGGCCCCAGGCGATGAGCAGTTCTTC	TRBV10-3	TRBJ2-1	TRBD1	-
CATGLAGTGELFF	TGTGCCACCGGACTAGCGGGAACCGGGGAGCTGTTTTTT	TRBV2	TRBJ2-2	TRBD2	-
CASSSRLAGYEQYF	TGTGCCAGCAGCTCCCGTCTAGCGGGCTACGAGCAGTACTTC	TRBV7-8	TRBJ2-7	TRBD2	-
CASSYSARAGGYTF	TGTGCCAGCAGTTACTCGGCCAGGGCCGGCGGCTACACCTTC	TRBV6-5	TRBJ1-2	-	few
CASSEPTGRETQYF	TGTGCCAGCAGTGAGCCGACAGGAAGGGAGACCCAGTACTTC	TRBV2	TRBJ2-5	-	-
CASSIVGGNPWNEQFF	TGTGCCAGTAGTATAGTAGGCGGGAACCCATGGAATGAGCAGTTCTTC	TRBV19	TRBJ2-1	-	-
CASSQEGLAAYF	TGTGCCAGCAGCCAAGAGGGACTAGCGGCCTACTTC	TRBV13	TRBJ2-7	TRBD2	-
CASSVGPAGTGGSGELFF	TGTGCCAGCAGCGTAGGACCCGCCGGGACAGGGGGGTCCGGGGAGCTGTTTTTT	TRBV9	TRBJ2-2	TRBD1	once
CASSKTGRYPYEQYF	TGTGCCAGCAGTAAGACAGGGAGGTATCCCTACGAGCAGTACTTC	TRBV28	TRBJ2-7	-	-
CASRLGSGRVHEQYF	TGTGCAAGTCGCTTAGGTAGCGGGAGGGTCCACGAGCAGTACTTC	TRBV12-2	TRBJ2-7	-	-
CASSQWDYSYEQYF	TGCGCCAGCAGCCAATGGGACTATTCCTACGAGCAGTACTTC	TRBV4-1	TRBJ2-7	TRBD2	-
CASSQDSGGARAHTQYF	TGTGCCAGCAGCCAAGACAGCGGGGGGGCCAGGGCTCATACGCAGTATTTT	TRBV3-1/TRBV3-2	TRBJ2-3	TRBD2	-
CATTMGGNTEAFF	TGTGCCACCACCATGGGGGGGAACACTGAAGCTTTCTTT	TRBV15	TRBJ1-1	-	-
CASSRSRTGNFDEQFF	TGTGCCAGCAGCAGATCCCGGACAGGTAACTTTGATGAGCAGTTCTTC	TRBV21-1	TRBJ2-1	-	-
CASSLRRELGNTIYF	TGTGCCAGCAGCTTAAGGCGGGAGCTGGGAAACACCATATATTTT	TRBV7-8	TRBJ1-3	-	few
CASTTGIYGEAFF	TGTGCCTCGACCACAGGGATCTACGGTGAAGCTTTCTTT	TRBV25-1	TRBJ1-1	-	-
CASSLEVGGGYGYTF	TGTGCCAGCAGCTTAGAGGTAGGGGGCGGCTATGGCTACACCTTC	TRBV7-9	TRBJ1-2	TRBD1	-
CASSEQQGVAWTQYF	TGTGCCAGCAGTGAGCAACAGGGGGTAGCTTGGACCCAGTACTTC	TRBV2	TRBJ2-5	TRBD1	-
CASSLYGGSLATNEKLFF	TGTGCCAGCAGCTTGTACGGAGGTTCTTTGGCAACTAATGAAAAACTGTTTTTT	TRBV5-4	TRBJ1-4	-	-
CANPGQGIFSVGTEAFF	TGTGCCAACCCAGGACAGGGGATTTTTAGTGTTGGCACTGAAGCTTTCTTT	TRBV27	TRBJ1-1	TRBD1	few
CASSLWGTGPNYGYTF	TGTGCCAGCAGTTTATGGGGGACAGGGCCTAACTATGGCTACACCTTC	TRBV28	TRBJ1-2	TRBD1	-
CATSDIGTGDNSPLHF	TGTGCCACCAGTGATATAGGGACAGGGGATAATTCACCCCTCCACTTT	TRBV24-1	TRBJ1-6	TRBD1	-
CATSRGAQYNQPQHF	TGTGCCACCAGCAGAGGGGCCCAGTACAATCAGCCCCAGCATTTT	TRBV15	TRBJ1-5	-	-
CASSPPGQGNSPLHF	TGTGCCAGCAGCCCCCCGGGACAGGGGAATTCACCCCTCCACTTT	TRBV6-5	TRBJ1-6	TRBD1	-
CSGTGGSFDTQYF	TGCAGCGGTACTGGCGGGAGTTTCGATACGCAGTATTTT	TRBV29-1	TRBJ2-3	TRBD2	-
CASSLVQVNTEAFF	TGTGCCAGCAGCTTAGTTCAGGTGAACACTGAAGCTTTCTTT	TRBV7-2	TRBJ1-1	-	-
CASKRTSGTGELFF	TGTGCCAGCAAACGGACTAGCGGCACCGGGGAGCTGTTTTTT	TRBV6-4	TRBJ2-2	TRBD2	-
CASSLTANTEAFF	TGTGCCAGCAGCTTGACAGCGAACACTGAAGCTTTCTTT	TRBV12-3/TRBV12-4	TRBJ1-1	-	-
CASSYLARNYGYTF	TGTGCCAGCAGTTACCTCGCCAGAAACTATGGCTACACCTTC	TRBV6-5	TRBJ1-2	-	once
CASSQGARLNTEAFF	TGTGCCAGCAGCCAAGGGGCCAGGTTGAACACTGAAGCTTTCTTT	TRBV4-2	TRBJ1-1	-	-
CASSLATGTGRETQYF	TGCGCCAGCAGCTTAGCTACCGGGACAGGGAGGGAGACCCAGTACTTC	TRBV5-1	TRBJ2-5	TRBD1	few
CASSQAMAMETRDRRGYTF	TGCGCCAGCAGCCAGGCCATGGCCATGGAGACCCGGGACAGGCGTGGCTACACCTTC	TRBV4-1	TRBJ1-2	TRBD1	-
CARSLGPPMNTEAFF	TGTGCCAGAAGCTTGGGGCCACCCATGAACACTGAAGCTTTCTTT	TRBV5-3	TRBJ1-1	-	-
CASSIGLAGEQYF	TGTGCCAGTAGTATTGGGCTAGCGGGCGAGCAGTACTTC	TRBV19	TRBJ2-7	TRBD2	few
CASSESDISPLHF	TGTGCCAGCAGTGAGTCAGACATTTCACCCCTCCACTTT	TRBV2	TRBJ1-6	-	many
CASSLGTVDSYNEQFF	TGCGCCAGCAGCTTGGGGACAGTCGACTCCTACAATGAGCAGTTCTTC	TRBV5-1	TRBJ2-1	-	-
CASSLDRGSNQPQHF	TGTGCCAGCAGTCTAGACAGGGGAAGCAATCAGCCCCAGCATTTT	TRBV6-6	TRBJ1-5	TRBD1	-
CASSLEGTGGRETQYF	TGTGCCAGCAGCTTAGAGGGTACAGGGGGCCGGGAGACCCAGTACTTC	TRBV7-2	TRBJ2-5	TRBD1	-
CASSFGTGNEQFF	-	TRBV12-1	TRBJ2-1	-	-